This paragraph reports one T cell receptor beta chain. These data are taken from a study of blood T cell repertoires in COVID-19. In the study overall: The United States, Italy and Spain provided the acute and convalescent COVID-19 samples.

The cohort comprised adults aged about 18 to 100 years residing in about 25 US areas. The data were produced by immunoSEQ multiplex PCR, yet TCRdb's version contains in-frame clones alone and is incomplete. The repertoire consists of some 250,000 clones, with about 90% occurring once and the leading ten covering 1% to 1.5%. Sample: PBMCs or T cells enriched from blood (not recorded which). This clonotype originated in a human donor in a cohort exposed to, infected with or recovered from COVID-19 (not recorded which). The donor label of this sample is uncertain.

Here the CDR3 reads CASRSQGNTEAFF. CDR3 DNA: TGCGCCAGCAGATCCCAGGGGAACACTGAAGCTTTCTTT. The genes are TRBV5-1 and TRBJ1-1, with a tentative D call TRBD1 (5 bases). Germline CDR1 SGHRS, CDR2 YFSETQ. V dropped 5 bases and J dropped 1 base, with 9 bases sitting between them. This CDR3 region has 13 residues.